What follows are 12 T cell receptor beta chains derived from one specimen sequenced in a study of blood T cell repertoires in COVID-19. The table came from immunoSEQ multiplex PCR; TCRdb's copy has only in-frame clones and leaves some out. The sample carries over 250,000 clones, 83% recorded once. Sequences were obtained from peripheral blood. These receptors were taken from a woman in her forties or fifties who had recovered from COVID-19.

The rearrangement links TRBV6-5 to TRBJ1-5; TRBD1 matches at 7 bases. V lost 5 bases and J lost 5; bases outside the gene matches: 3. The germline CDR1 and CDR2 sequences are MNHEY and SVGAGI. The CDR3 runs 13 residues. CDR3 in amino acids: CASSRQGYQPQHF. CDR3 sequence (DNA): TGTGCCAGCAGTCGACAGGGATATCAGCCCCAGCATTTT.

The CDR3: CASSEGLDYGYTF. DNA for the CDR3: TGTGCCAGCTCGGAGGGCCTCGACTATGGCTACACCTTC. J is TRBJ1-2 and V is TRBV18; D unclear. V gave up 6 bases and J gave up 3 bases, with 11 bases separating them. CDR3 length equals 13 residues. CDR1 and CDR2 (germline): KGHSH, LQKENI.

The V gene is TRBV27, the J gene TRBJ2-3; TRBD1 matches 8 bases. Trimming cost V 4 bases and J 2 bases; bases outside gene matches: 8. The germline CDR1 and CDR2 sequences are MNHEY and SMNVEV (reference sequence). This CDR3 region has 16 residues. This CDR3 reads CASSSGQGRTTDTQYF. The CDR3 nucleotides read TGTGCCAGCAGTTCTGGACAGGGCCGCACCACAGATACGCAGTATTTT.

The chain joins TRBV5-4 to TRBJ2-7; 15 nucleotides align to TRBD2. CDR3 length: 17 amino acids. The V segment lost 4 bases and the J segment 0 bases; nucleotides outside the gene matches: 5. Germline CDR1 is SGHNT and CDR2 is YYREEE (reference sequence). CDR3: CASSVGTSGRNSYEQYF. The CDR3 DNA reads TGTGCCAGCAGCGTCGGGACTAGCGGGAGGAACTCCTACGAGCAGTACTTC.

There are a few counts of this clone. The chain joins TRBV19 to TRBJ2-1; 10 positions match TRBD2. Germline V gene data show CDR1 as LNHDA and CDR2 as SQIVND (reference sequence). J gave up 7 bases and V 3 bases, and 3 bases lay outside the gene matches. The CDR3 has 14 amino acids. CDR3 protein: CASSMGTSDNEQFF. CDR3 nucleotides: TGTGCCAGTAGTATGGGGACTAGCGATAATGAGCAGTTCTTC.

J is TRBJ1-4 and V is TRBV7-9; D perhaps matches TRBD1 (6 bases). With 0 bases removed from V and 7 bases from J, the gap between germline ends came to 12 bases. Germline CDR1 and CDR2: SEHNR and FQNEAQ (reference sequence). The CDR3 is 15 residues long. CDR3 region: CASSLAGTQAEKLFF. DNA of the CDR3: TGTGCCAGCAGCTTAGCCGGGACACAAGCTGAAAAACTGTTTTTT.

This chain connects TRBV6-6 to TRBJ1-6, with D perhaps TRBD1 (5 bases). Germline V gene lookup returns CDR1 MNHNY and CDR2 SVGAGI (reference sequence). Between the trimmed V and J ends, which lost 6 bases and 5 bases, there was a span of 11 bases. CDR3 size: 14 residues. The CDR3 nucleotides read TGTGCCAGCAGCCGACAGATTGATAATTCACCCCTCCACTTT. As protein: CASSRQIDNSPLHF.

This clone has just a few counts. The CDR3 coding sequence is TGTGCCAGCAGCTTCTACGGGGTAGAGACCCAGTACTTC. Translating it yields CASSFYGVETQYF. The V gene is TRBV5-4, the J gene TRBJ2-5; possible D gene TRBD2, 5 bases. The V end was cut by 2 bases, the J end by 4 bases, with 9 bases between. This CDR3 is built from 13 residues. In germline, CDR1 is SGHNT, CDR2 YYREEE (reference sequence).

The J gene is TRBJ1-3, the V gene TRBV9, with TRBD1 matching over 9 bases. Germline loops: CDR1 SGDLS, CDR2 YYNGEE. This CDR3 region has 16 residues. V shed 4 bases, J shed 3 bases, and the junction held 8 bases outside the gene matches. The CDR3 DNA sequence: TGTGCCAGCAGCCCAGAAGGGACAGGGTTTGGAAACACCATATATTTT. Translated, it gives CASSPEGTGFGNTIYF.

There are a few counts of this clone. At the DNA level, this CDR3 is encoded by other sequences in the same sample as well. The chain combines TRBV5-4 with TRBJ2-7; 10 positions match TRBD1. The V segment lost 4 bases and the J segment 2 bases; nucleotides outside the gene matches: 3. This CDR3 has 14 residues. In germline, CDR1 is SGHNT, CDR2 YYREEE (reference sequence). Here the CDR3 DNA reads TGTGCCAGCAGCCCAGGACAGGGGGCCTACGAGCAGTACTTC. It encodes CASSPGQGAYEQYF.

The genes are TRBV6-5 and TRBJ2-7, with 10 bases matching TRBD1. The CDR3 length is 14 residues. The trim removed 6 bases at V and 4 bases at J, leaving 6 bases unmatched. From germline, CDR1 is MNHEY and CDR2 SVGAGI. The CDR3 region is CASSSDRGSYEQYF. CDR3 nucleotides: TGTGCCAGCAGCTCGGACAGGGGGTCGTACGAGCAGTACTTC.

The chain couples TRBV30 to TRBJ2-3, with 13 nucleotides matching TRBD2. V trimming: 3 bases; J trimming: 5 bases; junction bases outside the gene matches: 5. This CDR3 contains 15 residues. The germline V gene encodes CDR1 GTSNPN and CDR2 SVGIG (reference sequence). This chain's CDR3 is CAWRVGLAGVDTQYF. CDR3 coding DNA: TGTGCCTGGAGGGTAGGACTAGCGGGAGTAGATACGCAGTATTTT.